This T cell receptor (beta chain) was identified during a study of T-cell reconstitution after alpha-beta-depleted transplantation in children. The CDR3 extends over 12 amino acids. The junction had 3 bases not matched to a gene; V was cut back by 3 bases and J by 10 bases. Germline V gene data show CDR1 as MNHEY and CDR2 as SMNVEV (reference sequence). Construction of the TCRbeta library involved unique molecular identifiers. TCRdb re-called the PCR reads with MiXCR, one entry per CDR3 protein. Here the sample spans 700,000 to 850,000 distinct CDR3 sequences, roughly 15% being singletons. Source: PBMCs, mostly from graft donor cells, taken 360 days after TCRalphabeta/CD19-depleted stem cell transplant. V usage is TRBV27 and J usage is TRBJ2-1, with 7 bases that match TRBD2. This clonotype originated in a male patient between 5 and 17 years old who had a stem cell transplant for acute lymphoblastic leukemia, so the T cells may come from the graft donor. The CDR3: CASSFAGVEQFF. Here the CDR3 DNA reads TGTGCCAGCAGTTTCGCGGGAGTAGAGCAGTTCTTC.